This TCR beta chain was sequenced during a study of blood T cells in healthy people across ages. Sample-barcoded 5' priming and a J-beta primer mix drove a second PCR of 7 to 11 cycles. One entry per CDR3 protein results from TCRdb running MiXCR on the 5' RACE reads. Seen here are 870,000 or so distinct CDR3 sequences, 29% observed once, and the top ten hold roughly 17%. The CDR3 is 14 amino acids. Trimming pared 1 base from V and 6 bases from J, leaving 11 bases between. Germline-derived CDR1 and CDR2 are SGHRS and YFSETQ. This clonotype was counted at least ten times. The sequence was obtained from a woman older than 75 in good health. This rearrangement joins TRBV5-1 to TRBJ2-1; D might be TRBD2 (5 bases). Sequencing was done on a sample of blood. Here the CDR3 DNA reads TGCGCCAGCAGCTTGATAACTAGTGGCAATGAGCAGTTCTTC. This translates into CASSLITSGNEQFF.